This T cell receptor (beta chain) derives from a study of CD8 T cells in Susac syndrome (dated by TCRdb to about 2019). The study in broad terms: Among the Susac syndrome patients who were sequenced, clinically active disease was present in six and clinical remission was observed in roughly eight. The study used repertoire sequencing to test whether antigen drove CD8+ T cell activation and differentiation in Susac syndrome. The clonality of the CD8+ T cell repertoire was compared across about 12 healthy donors, around 14 Susac syndrome patients and under 17 multiple sclerosis patients. Susac syndrome patients were therapy-naive, on corticosteroids (some also receiving IVIg), or on IVIg alone at blood withdrawal. Overall study results and their limits: The number of individuals in the TCR sequencing and HLA analysis was acknowledged as relatively small. Susac syndrome CD8+ repertoires showed clonal expansion, highest in CD8+ TEMRA cells and greater in clinically active than remitting patients. In the total CD8+ and CD8+ TEMRA repertoires, about 16 and five Susac-specific public clones, respectively, were identified.

RNA was extracted using the RNeasy kit, and about 0.45 to 1 microgram was reverse transcribed with random hexamers. The immunoSEQ multiplex PCR assay, covering 54 Vbeta and 13 Jbeta segments, was used to amplify TCR beta CDR3 regions. To correct PCR amplification bias, a synthetic template baseline was used for both primer optimization and computational correction. For the original study's pipeline: Reads were annotated to V, D and J genes according to IMGT and were analyzed with immunoSEQ Analyzer, with only productive sequences retained. To calculate clonality, Shannon entropy was normalized by log2 of the number of productive unique sequences and then subtracted from one. For each patient and control, public and private clones were evaluated among the 100 most prevalent clones. A clone was defined as Susac-specific if it was absent from the healthy and MS cohorts, from roughly 980 published viral clones and from other ImmuneACCESS disease sequences. TCRdb reworked the public reads: Q25 trimming with fastp, MiXCR clone assembly, productive beta chains retained. Rows with one shared CDR3 protein collapse into an entry with the most common genes and DNA. TCRdb's processing, not the study's, gives the V and J calls here. The table for this sample lists about 190,000 distinct CDR3 sequences; just under 95% of them were counted only once. In total, the top ten clones hold around 0.16% of the sample.

On this clonotype: What this receptor recognizes is not known. It has no much larger one-base neighbor in the sample; base qualities were not kept.

Peripheral blood CD8+ and CD4+ T cells from healthy donors, Susac syndrome patients and multiple sclerosis patients were profiled by high-throughput TCR beta sequencing. The Susac syndrome patients fulfilled recently defined diagnostic criteria for either definite or probable disease. Bulk CD8+ and CD4+ T cells were purified by magnetic negative isolation, while CD8+ TEMRA cells were enriched using FACS. Blood was collected in EDTA tubes and processed within 24 hours, with PBMCs isolated through density gradient centrifugation. PBMCs intended for TCR sequencing were frozen in liquid nitrogen and were later thawed in a 37 degrees C water bath. The sorted or isolated CD4+, CD8+ and CD8+ TEMRA cells reached a purity of at least 90%. The clonotype comes from a human donor with Susac syndrome. The sequenced material came from CD8+ T cells from PBMCs.

This receptor carries the CDR3 CASSQYVLAGAYEQYF. The nucleotide sequence is TGTGCCAGCAGCCAATACGTCCTAGCGGGGGCCTACGAGCAGTACTTC. This chain is built from TRBV16 and TRBJ2-7; the junction holds 10 bases that match TRBD2. The CDR3 numbers 16 residues from cysteine through phenylalanine. The read is trimmed to its CDR3 DNA, 48 bases read in frame from base 1. CDR1 and CDR2, per the germline V gene, are KGHSY and FQNENV. Germline trimming: 1 base from V, 2 bases from J; junction bases outside gene matches: 5.